These 3 T cell receptor beta chains were all obtained from the same sample, sequenced in a study of blood T cell repertoires in COVID-19 (dated by TCRdb to the early 2020s). Libraries were prepared through the immunoSEQ multiplex PCR assay. In TCRdb, the immuneACCESS table is reduced to in-frame sequences with V and J assigned. These tables do not hold every clone; where another copy was compared, an unresolved V gene accounts for under half, and the others remain unexplained. The sample table shows 380,000 or so clones, and more than 75% are seen once. 1.3% of the sample rests with the top ten. The specimen sequenced was PBMCs or T cells enriched from blood (not recorded which). These TCRs come from a man aged 30 to 39 who had recovered from COVID-19.

The J gene is TRBJ1-3, the V gene TRBV28; perhaps TRBD1 as D (5 bases). V was cut by 1 base and J by 4 bases, with 8 bases left in between. Looked up from germline, CDR1 is MDHEN and CDR2 is SYDVKM. The CDR3 runs to 14 residues. The CDR3 DNA reads TGTGCCAGCAGTTTATTTGCAGGGGGAAACACCATATATTTT. Amino acids: CASSLFAGGNTIYF.

The chain joins TRBV6-2 or TRBV6-3 to TRBJ1-4; no firm D call. Trimming removed 2 bases at V and 0 bases at J, with 4 bases between. The CDR3 covers 14 residues. From germline, CDR1 is MNHEY and CDR2 SVGEGT. The CDR3 region is CASSYRATNEKLFF. CDR3 coding DNA: TGTGCCAGCAGTTACAGAGCAACTAATGAAAAACTGTTTTTT.

The chain combines TRBV5-4 with TRBJ2-2, with D possibly TRBD1 on 6 matching bases. Germline CDR1 reads SGHNT; CDR2 reads YYREEE (reference sequence). The CDR3 runs to 13 residues. Trimming cost V 4 bases and J 8 bases, with 12 bases left between them. CDR3: CASSGHRDGELFF. CDR3 in DNA: TGTGCCAGCAGCGGACACAGGGATGGGGAGCTGTTTTTT.